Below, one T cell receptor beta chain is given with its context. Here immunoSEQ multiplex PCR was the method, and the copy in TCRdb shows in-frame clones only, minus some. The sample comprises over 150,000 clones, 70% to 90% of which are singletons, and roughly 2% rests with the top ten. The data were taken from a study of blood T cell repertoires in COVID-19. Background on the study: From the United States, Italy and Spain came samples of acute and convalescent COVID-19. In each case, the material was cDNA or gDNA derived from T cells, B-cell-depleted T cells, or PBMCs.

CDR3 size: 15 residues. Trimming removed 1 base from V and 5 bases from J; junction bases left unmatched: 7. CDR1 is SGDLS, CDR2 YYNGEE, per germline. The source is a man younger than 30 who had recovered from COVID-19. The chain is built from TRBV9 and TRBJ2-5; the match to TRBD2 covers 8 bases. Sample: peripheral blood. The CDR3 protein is CASSVNSGSLETQYF. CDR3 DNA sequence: TGTGCCAGCAGCGTAAACAGCGGGAGCCTGGAGACCCAGTACTTC.